These 30 T cell receptor beta chains came from one sample sequenced in a study of T-cell reconstitution after alpha-beta-depleted transplantation in children. A library of TCRbeta sequences, prepared with unique molecular identifiers, was generated. TCRdb ran MiXCR on the PCR reads and lists one entry per CDR3 protein. Here the sample spans 220,000 or so distinct CDR3 sequences, 6.5% to 9% being singletons. This material consisted of PBMCs, mostly from graft donor cells, taken 180 days after TCRalphabeta/CD19-depleted stem cell transplant. The receptor set was obtained from a male patient between 5 and 17 years old who had a stem cell transplant for acute lymphoblastic leukemia, so the T cells may come from the graft donor.

A remark on this clonotype: A much larger clone sits a single nucleotide away, making a read error possible. The V gene is TRBV12-3 or TRBV12-4, the J gene TRBJ1-1; D not resolved. The CDR3 runs 16 residues. Trimming took 3 bases from V and 4 from J, leaving 18 bases between them. The CDR3 nucleotides are TGTGCCAGCAGTTTTGGCGCGGGGTACCCCAGCACTGAAGCTTTCTTT. Amino acid sequence: CASSFGAGYPSTEAFF.

A note on this clonotype: A much larger clone differs from this one at a single base, so this may be a read error. The J gene is TRBJ2-7, the V gene TRBV29-1; D is ambiguous. Germline values: CDR1 SQVTM, CDR2 ANQGSEA. The CDR3 length is 13 residues. This CDR3 reads CSAENGDEYEQYF. Written as DNA, the CDR3 is TGCAGCGCTGAAAACGGAGATGAGTACGAGCAGTACTTC.

A single count supports this clonotype. Just one base apart from a much larger clone, this may be a read error. CDR3 bases: TGCGCCAGCCGCCCTACGGACAGGACCGGGGAGCTGTTTTTT. It yields the protein CASRPTDRTGELFF. This chain connects TRBV4-3 to TRBJ2-2; 7 nucleotides match TRBD1. The germline V gene encodes CDR1 LGHNA and CDR2 YSLEER. The CDR3 is made up of 14 amino acids. V gave up 8 bases and J gave up 5 bases; unmatched junction bases: 8.

This clonotype occurred many times. The rearrangement links TRBV29-1 to TRBJ2-7, with 8 nucleotides matching TRBD1. Germline V gives CDR1 SQVTM, CDR2 ANQGSEA. Trimming cost V 1 base and J 7 bases; bases outside gene matches: 15. The CDR3 is made up of 16 amino acids. CDR3 nucleotides: TGCAGCGTTGAAGCCCGGGACAGGCTTAAGACCCCGGAGCAGTACTTC. Its protein is CSVEARDRLKTPEQYF.

This clonotype came up many times. The chain recombines TRBV6-5 with TRBJ1-2; D is possibly TRBD1 (6 bases). The CDR3 contains 13 residues. The V end was cut by 4 bases, the J end by 4 bases, with 10 bases between. Germline lookup yields CDR1 MNHEY and CDR2 SVGAGI. As DNA, the CDR3 is TGTGCCAGCAGTTTCGGACAGCCCTATGGCTACACCTTC. Translating gives CASSFGQPYGYTF.

This clonotype was counted at least ten times. The chain employs TRBV27 and TRBJ2-1, with D perhaps matching TRBD2 (5 bases). The CDR3 contains 13 residues. The germline V gene encodes CDR1 MNHEY and CDR2 SMNVEV (reference sequence). Trimming shortened V by 8 bases and J by 7 bases, and 15 bases separated the two germline ends. CDR3 in DNA: TGTGCCAGCGCGCTAACTAGGGAAAATGAGCAGTTCTTC. Its protein is CASALTRENEQFF.

The V and J genes are TRBV19 and TRBJ1-1, with D perhaps TRBD1 (6 bases). Germline values: CDR1 LNHDA, CDR2 SQIVND (reference sequence). The CDR3 contains 12 residues. With 8 bases removed from V and 5 bases from J, the gap between germline ends came to 12 bases. The CDR3 sequence: CASYQGRTEAFF. In nucleotides, the CDR3 is TGTGCCAGTTATCAGGGGCGGACTGAAGCTTTCTTT.

This clonotype appeared many times. The chain uses TRBV20-1 and TRBJ2-3, with D possibly TRBD1 on 5 matching bases. There are 15 residues in the CDR3. V dropped 0 bases and J dropped 2 bases, with 12 bases sitting between them. Germline CDR1 DFQATT, CDR2 SNEGSKA (reference sequence). The CDR3 region is CSARDAGPFTDTQYF. CDR3 DNA sequence: TGCAGTGCTAGAGATGCAGGGCCCTTCACAGATACGCAGTATTTT.

This clonotype was recorded many times. The chain recombines TRBV20-1 with TRBJ2-1, with a tentative D call TRBD2 (6 bases). CDR1 is DFQATT and CDR2 is SNEGSKA in the germline V gene (reference sequence). Between the trimmed V and J ends, which lost 2 bases and 8 bases, there was a span of 16 bases. The CDR3 extends over 14 amino acids. CDR3 loop: CSARPRESPHEQFF. The CDR3 nucleotides are TGCAGTGCTAGACCGCGGGAATCCCCGCATGAGCAGTTCTTC.

At least ten counts were recorded for this clonotype. The chain joins TRBV6-5 to TRBJ2-7; D unresolved. V lost 4 bases and J lost 2, with 18 bases in between. The V gene's germline CDR1 is MNHEY and CDR2 SVGAGI. The CDR3 is made up of 16 amino acids. The chain's CDR3 is CASSSLPGLSTYEQYF. The CDR3 DNA reads as TGTGCCAGCAGTTCCCTCCCGGGCCTTTCAACCTACGAGCAGTACTTC.

This clonotype was detected ten times or more. The chain joins TRBV7-2 to TRBJ2-3; 7 nucleotides match TRBD2. The CDR3 is 16 residues long. Germline values: CDR1 SGHTA, CDR2 FQGNSA. V trimming: 3 bases; J trimming: 2 bases; junction bases outside the gene matches: 8. CDR3 sequence reads: CASSFAGTTLTDTQYF. The CDR3 DNA reads TGTGCCAGCAGCTTCGCCGGGACTACACTCACAGATACGCAGTATTTT.

Regarding this clonotype: Just one base apart from a much larger clone, this may be a read error. The V and J genes are TRBV9 and TRBJ2-3; 13 positions match TRBD2. V lost 4 bases, J lost 6 bases, and 5 bases stayed unmatched. The CDR3 extends over 15 amino acids. Germline V gene sequence: CDR1 SGDLS, CDR2 YYNGEE. CDR3 sequence (DNA): TGTGCCAGCAGCCTATGGACTAGCGGGAGTGATACGCAGTATTTT. Its protein product is CASSLWTSGSDTQYF. The full variable domain, with the rest looked up from reference TRBV9 and TRBJ2-3, is DSGVTQTPKHLITATGQRVTLRCSPRSGDLSVYWYQQSLDQGLQFLIQYYNGEERAKGNILERFSAQQFPDLHSELNLSSLELGDSALYFCASSLWTSGSDTQYFGPGTRLTVL.

This clonotype was seen only a few times. The genes are TRBV18 and TRBJ2-5; D not certain. Trimming left V 3 bases short and J 9 bases short, with 14 bases between. The CDR3 length is 13 residues. CDR1 is KGHSH, CDR2 LQKENI, per germline. CDR3 sequence: CASSPQVGSAQYF. Here the CDR3 DNA reads TGTGCCAGCTCACCTCAAGTTGGCAGCGCCCAGTACTTC.

This clonotype has at least ten counts. The chain couples TRBV29-1 to TRBJ1-2; TRBD1 might be the D (5 bases). The V gene lost 2 bases and the J gene lost 5 bases, with 12 bases spanning the gap. From germline, CDR1 is SQVTM and CDR2 ANQGSEA. The CDR3 runs 13 residues. CDR3 region: CSVERPGPYGYTF. The DNA of the CDR3 is TGCAGCGTTGAAAGGCCAGGGCCGTATGGCTACACCTTC.

This clonotype occurred many times. V gene TRBV12-3 or TRBV12-4 combines with J gene TRBJ2-3, with 8 bases identical to TRBD2. The junction had 11 bases not matched to a gene; V was cut back by 6 bases and J by 6 bases. The CDR3 contains 15 residues. The CDR3: CASSPLTRGDDTQYF. The CDR3, as DNA: TGTGCCAGCAGCCCCCTTACGCGGGGGGACGATACGCAGTATTTT.

This clonotype came up many times. The V gene is TRBV3-1, the J gene TRBJ2-2; perhaps TRBD1 as D (5 bases). The CDR3 extends over 14 amino acids. Germline assignment: CDR1 LGHDT and CDR2 YNNKEL (reference sequence). V was cut by 3 bases and J by 2 bases, with 7 bases left in between. Here the CDR3 reads CASSQGHNTGELFF. The CDR3 DNA reads as TGTGCCAGCAGCCAGGGGCATAACACCGGGGAGCTGTTTTTT.

This clonotype qualifies as medium-sized (0.01 to 0.1%). The J gene is TRBJ1-2, the V gene TRBV7-9, with 9 bases matching TRBD1. There are 15 residues in the CDR3. After removal of 0 bases from V and 7 bases from J, the junction contained 6 bases not matched to a gene. The germline gives CDR1 SEHNR, CDR2 FQNEAQ (reference sequence). The CDR3 protein is CASSLAADRGVGYTF. CDR3 DNA sequence: TGTGCCAGCAGCTTAGCCGCGGACAGGGGAGTTGGCTACACCTTC.

This clonotype was seen at least ten times. The chain recombines TRBV5-1 with TRBJ1-5; a weak D match, TRBD1 (5 bases). The CDR3 has 15 amino acids. V was trimmed by 4 bases and J by 0 bases, leaving 11 bases between them. Germline V gives CDR1 SGHRS, CDR2 YFSETQ. The chain's CDR3 is CASSREGFSNQPQHF. CDR3 bases: TGCGCCAGCAGCCGGGAGGGGTTTAGCAATCAGCCCCAGCATTTT.

In its sample, this clonotype was seen many times. The chain is built from TRBV28 and TRBJ1-4; D not resolved. The CDR3 totals 15 residues. Trimming left V 2 bases short and J 8 bases short, with 15 bases between. Germline V CDR1 and CDR2: MDHEN, SYDVKM. The CDR3 DNA follows: TGTGCCAGCAGTTTAAAGGGAGGACTGAGGGAAAAACTGTTTTTT. Amino acids: CASSLKGGLREKLFF. The full variable domain, in which reference TRBV28 and TRBJ1-4 provide the parts outside the CDR3, is DVKVTQSSRYLVKRTGEKVFLECVQDMDHENMFWYRQDPGLGLRLIYFSYDVKMKEKGDIPEGYSVSREKKERFSLILESASTNQTSMYLCASSLKGGLREKLFFGSGTQLSVL.

The sample holds many counts of this clonotype. The chain combines TRBV5-4 with TRBJ2-3; 10 bases align to TRBD1. The J segment lost 3 bases and the V segment lost 4 bases, leaving 5 bases of the junction unmatched. CDR1 SGHNT and CDR2 YYREEE come from the germline V gene (reference sequence). The CDR3 has 15 amino acids. The CDR3 coding sequence is TGTGCCAGCAGCACCGGGACAGGGGCGACAGATACGCAGTATTTT. As protein: CASSTGTGATDTQYF.

The sample holds many counts of this clonotype. The chain recombines TRBV24-1 with TRBJ2-7; D perhaps matches TRBD1 (6 bases). Looked up from germline, CDR1 is KGHDR and CDR2 is SFDVKD. Trimming shortened V by 8 bases and J by 1 base, and 11 bases separated the two germline ends. The CDR3 has 13 amino acids. CDR3 residues: CATKGVGSYEQYF. Written as DNA, the CDR3 is TGTGCCACCAAGGGGGTAGGGTCCTACGAGCAGTACTTC.

There are many counts of this clonotype. The chain carries TRBV4-1 and TRBJ2-3; 10 nucleotides match TRBD2. V lost 3 bases and J lost 6; bases outside the gene matches: 12. CDR3 length: 17 residues. Germline CDR1 reads MGHRA; CDR2 reads YSYEKL. The CDR3 sequence is CASSHLGTSAPKDTQYF. The CDR3 bases are TGCGCCAGCAGCCACCTCGGGACTAGCGCCCCGAAGGATACGCAGTATTTT.

There are many counts of this clonotype. The CDR3 loop reads CSARGTSSYNEQFF. CDR3 sequence (DNA): TGCAGTGCTAGAGGCACGAGCTCCTACAATGAGCAGTTCTTC. The V call is TRBV20-1, the J call TRBJ2-1; no clear D. Deletions cut 1 base from V and 0 bases from J, with 7 bases between. CDR1 and CDR2 from the germline V gene are DFQATT and SNEGSKA (reference sequence). The CDR3 has 14 residues.

This clonotype was observed at least ten times. V usage is TRBV25-1 and J usage is TRBJ2-5, with D unresolved. V was clipped by 1 base and J by 5 bases, with 8 bases between them. Germline loops: CDR1 MGHDK, CDR2 SYGVNS. CDR3 length equals 13 residues. CDR3 amino acids: CASSEWARETQYF. The DNA for the CDR3 is TGTGCCAGCAGTGAATGGGCCCGTGAGACCCAGTACTTC.

This clonotype showed up just once. Given a much more abundant clone one base away, this may be a read error. This chain connects TRBV7-6 to TRBJ2-2, with 8 bases matching TRBD1. The CDR3 length is 17 residues. CDR1 is SGHVS, CDR2 FNYEAQ, per germline. The CDR3 sequence is CASSPRTGTRGFGDLFF. The CDR3 region has the DNA TGTGCCAGCAGCCCCAGGACAGGGACAAGGGGATTTGGGGACCTGTTTTTT. Full variable domain (missing parts from reference TRBV7-6 and TRBJ2-2): GAGVSQSPRYKVTKRGQDVALRCDPISGHVSLYWYRQALGQGPEFLTYFNYEAQQDKSGLPNDRFSAERPEGSISTLTIQRTEQRDSAMYRCASSPRTGTRGFGDLFFGEGSRLTVL.

This clonotype was seen ten or more times. The rearrangement joins TRBV5-1 to TRBJ2-7; 8 bases fit TRBD2. Germline V gene lookup returns CDR1 SGHRS and CDR2 YFSETQ. The CDR3 length is 15 residues. J gave up 4 bases and V 2 bases, and 8 bases lay outside the gene matches. CDR3 in DNA: TGCGCCAGCAGCTTAGACCCCGGGAGGGTATACGAGCAGTACTTC. It encodes CASSLDPGRVYEQYF.

This clonotype was seen ten or more times. V and J are TRBV5-1 and TRBJ1-1, with D possibly matching TRBD1 (5 bases). The CDR3 is 15 amino acids. V lost 0 bases and J 0 bases, leaving 9 bases between the germline ends. Germline-derived CDR1 and CDR2 are SGHRS and YFSETQ. The CDR3 is CASSLVRGLNTEAFF. For the CDR3, the DNA is TGCGCCAGCAGCTTGGTGAGGGGATTGAACACTGAAGCTTTCTTT.

In this sample, this clonotype turned up many times. The chain joins TRBV7-2 to TRBJ2-6; a possible D gene is TRBD1 (6 bases). Trimming stripped 5 bases from V and 0 bases from J, with 8 bases between. CDR3 length equals 15 residues. The germline V gene encodes CDR1 SGHTA and CDR2 FQGNSA. The CDR3 region has the DNA TGTGCCAGCAGCCGACAGGTCTCTGGGGCCAACGTCCTGACTTTC. Translation: CASSRQVSGANVLTF. The full variable domain, rest sourced from reference TRBV7-2 and TRBJ2-6, is GAGVSQSPSNKVTEKGKDVELRCDPISGHTALYWYRQSLGQGLEFLIYFQGNSAPDKSGLPSDRFSAERTGGSVSTLTIQRTQQEDSAVYLCASSRQVSGANVLTFGAGSRLTVL.

This clonotype was counted at least ten times. The chain has TRBV4-1 and TRBJ2-7; tentatively, D is TRBD1 or TRBD2 (5 bases each). This CDR3 is 15 amino acids long. CDR1 is MGHRA and CDR2 is YSYEKL in the germline V gene. V lost 3 bases to trimming and J lost 2 bases, with 14 bases between them. The CDR3 nucleotides read TGCGCCAGCAGCCAGGGGTTGAGGGGTCCCTACGAGCAGTACTTC. Amino acids: CASSQGLRGPYEQYF.

This clonotype was counted at least ten times. The chain carries TRBV2 and TRBJ1-2; possibly TRBD1 for D (6 bases). V lost 6 bases, J lost 3 bases, and 14 bases lay in between. The CDR3 runs 14 residues. The germline gives CDR1 SNHLY, CDR2 FYNNEI. The chain's CDR3 is CASSSNRVDYGYTF. DNA for the CDR3: TGTGCCAGCAGCAGCAACAGGGTTGACTATGGCTACACCTTC.